The present T cell receptor (beta chain) was sequenced within a study of T-cell memory formation after mild COVID-19. In TCRdb, the 5' RACE reads were re-called with MiXCR into one record per CDR3 protein. The data hold hundreds of thousands of distinct CDR3 sequences, with around 15% observed a single time. Trimming cost V 3 bases and J 5 bases, with 6 bases left between them. The CDR3 loop spans 12 amino acids. CDR1 KGHDR and CDR2 SFDVKD come from the germline V gene. The specimen sequenced was PBMCs or a T cell subset sorted from them (not recorded which). This receptor was obtained from a man aged 18 to 29 who had mild COVID-19 (a few samples of this study predate the infection). Cell type and time point are not known. The V call is TRBV24-1, the J call TRBJ1-2; D is ambiguous. The CDR3 DNA reads TGTGCCACCAGTGATCCCTTTTATGGCTACACCTTC. Its protein product is CATSDPFYGYTF.